These T cell receptor beta chains were read from a single sample in a study of CD8+CD57+ T cells in acquired aplastic anemia. TCRdb re-called the reads with MiXCR, one entry per CDR3 protein. The sample carries hundreds of thousands of distinct CDR3 sequences, approximately 33% recorded once. Sequenced input: sorted CD4+, CD8+, or CD8+CD57+ T cells (not recorded which) from PBMCs. The origin of the receptors is a human donor with aplastic anemia. Both conserved end residues are part of each CDR3. The D gene is left open where the match is weak. Not all rows give a size; the values are once, few, many and, for expanded clones, a class.

J gene	D gene	clone size	V gene	CDR3 protein	CDR3 DNA
TRBJ1-5	-	many	TRBV20-1	CSAGQDSNQPQHF	TGCAGTGCGGGACAAGATAGCAATCAGCCCCAGCATTTT
TRBJ2-7	TRBD1	many	TRBV10-3	CAISVSLRSGTGLYEQYF	TGTGCCATCAGCGTGTCTCTAAGGTCCGGGACAGGGCTCTACGAGCAGTACTTC
TRBJ1-4	-	few	TRBV7-9	CASSLDAGAGEKLFF	TGTGCCAGCAGCTTAGACGCGGGGGCAGGGGAAAAACTGTTTTTT
TRBJ2-3	-	-	TRBV20-1	CSARPFRDTRTDTQYF	TGCAGTGCTAGACCATTCCGGGACACCCGCACAGATACGCAGTATTTT
TRBJ1-5	-	many	TRBV7-2	CASSFSNHINQPQHF	TGTGCCAGCAGCTTCTCAAATCATATCAATCAGCCCCAGCATTTT
TRBJ2-7	TRBD2	many	TRBV9	CASSATGTSGAEQYF	TGTGCCAGCAGCGCTACCGGGACTAGTGGAGCCGAGCAGTACTTC
TRBJ1-6	TRBD1	many	TRBV19	CASRTGAPNNSPLHF	TGTGCCAGCCGAACAGGGGCACCGAATAATTCACCCCTCCACTTT
TRBJ1-2	TRBD1	-	TRBV24-1	CATSDWDSNYGYTF	TGTGCCACCAGTGACTGGGACAGCAACTATGGCTACACCTTC
TRBJ2-7	-	-	TRBV9	CASSREVAGVSEQHF	TGTGCCAGCAGCCGGGAGGTAGCAGGGGTCTCCGAGCAGCACTTC
TRBJ2-3	-	few	TRBV19	CASNSRGRRDTQYF	TGTGCCAGTAATAGCCGGGGGAGGAGAGATACGCAGTATTTT
TRBJ2-3	TRBD2	-	TRBV9	CASSPGSRPGLPTDTQYF	TGTGCCAGCAGCCCCGGATCGAGACCGGGACTACCCACAGATACGCAGTATTTT
TRBJ2-6	-	-	TRBV3-1	CASSQDRQAGPSGANVLTF	TGTGCCAGCAGCCAAGATAGGCAGGCCGGTCCCTCTGGGGCCAACGTCCTGACTTTC
TRBJ2-2	-	many	TRBV2	CASSEDGAGELFF	TGTGCCAGCAGTGAAGACGGCGCCGGGGAGCTGTTTTTT
TRBJ1-2	-	many	TRBV20-1	CSARNPTVAIYGYTF	TGCAGTGCTAGAAACCCTACAGTGGCCATTTATGGCTACACCTTC
TRBJ2-1	-	-	TRBV20-1	CSARGGRFGQFF	TGCAGTGCTAGAGGGGGCAGATTTGGGCAGTTCTTC
TRBJ2-7	-	many	TRBV7-2	CASSLVGRTYEQYF	TGTGCCAGCAGCTTAGTAGGCAGAACCTACGAGCAGTACTTC
TRBJ1-5	-	many	TRBV2	CASSEGVANQPQHF	TGTGCCAGCAGTGAAGGGGTGGCGAATCAGCCCCAGCATTTT
TRBJ1-2	TRBD1	many	TRBV5-1	CASSGAGQTVYGYTF	TGCGCCAGCAGCGGCGCGGGACAGACCGTCTATGGCTACACCTTC
TRBJ1-2	TRBD1	many	TRBV6-1	CASSVTGLNYGYTF	TGTGCCAGCAGTGTGACAGGGCTTAACTATGGCTACACCTTC
TRBJ1-2	TRBD1	few	TRBV6-2/TRBV6-3	CASSYSIQGAYYGYTF	TGTGCCAGCAGTTACTCGATCCAGGGGGCTTACTATGGCTACACCTTC
TRBJ1-1	-	-	TRBV4-1	CASSQAEGLGTEAFF	TGCGCCAGCAGCCAAGCTGAGGGGCTCGGCACTGAAGCTTTCTTT
TRBJ2-1	-	-	TRBV10-2	CASSPQTSYNEQFF	TGCGCCAGCAGTCCCCAAACCTCCTACAATGAGCAGTTCTTC
TRBJ2-2	-	once	TRBV19	CASRGYSTGELFF	TGTGCCAGTAGAGGCTACAGCACCGGGGAGCTGTTTTTT
TRBJ2-7	TRBD1	many	TRBV29-1	CSVEMDRGYEQYF	TGCAGCGTTGAGATGGACAGGGGTTACGAGCAGTACTTC
TRBJ2-7	TRBD1	many	TRBV2	CASRTGYDYEQYF	TGTGCCAGCCGGACAGGGTATGACTACGAGCAGTACTTC
TRBJ1-2	-	-	TRBV7-2	CASSEKWGINYGYTF	TGTGCCAGCAGTGAAAAATGGGGGATTAACTATGGCTACACCTTC
TRBJ2-3	TRBD1	many	TRBV7-3	CASSLTGTGYDTQYF	TGTGCCAGCAGCTTAACCGGGACAGGGTACGATACGCAGTATTTT
TRBJ2-1	TRBD2	many	TRBV25-1	CASSDSLAGGLNEQFF	TGTGCCAGCAGTGATTCACTAGCGGGAGGTCTCAATGAGCAGTTCTTC
TRBJ2-7	-	many	TRBV10-3	CANAGTKNEQYF	TGTGCCAACGCCGGGACGAAAAACGAGCAGTACTTC
TRBJ1-1	-	-	TRBV7-8	CASSQVQGNTEAFF	TGTGCCAGCAGCCAAGTCCAAGGGAACACTGAAGCTTTCTTT
TRBJ2-4	-	few	TRBV14	CASSHRTDLAKNIQYF	TGTGCCAGCAGCCACAGGACAGATTTAGCCAAAAACATTCAGTACTTC
TRBJ1-5	-	-	TRBV5-1	CASSLEPGAKKPQHF	TGCGCCAGCAGCTTGGAGCCGGGAGCGAAAAAGCCCCAGCATTTT
TRBJ2-7	-	-	TRBV15	CATSRGASAYEQYF	TGTGCCACCAGCAGAGGGGCGAGCGCCTACGAGCAGTACTTC
TRBJ2-7	TRBD1	-	TRBV20-1	CSARDSGTGAYEQYF	TGCAGTGCTAGAGATTCCGGGACAGGGGCCTACGAGCAGTACTTC
TRBJ2-6	-	few	TRBV6-1	CATGSGANVLTF	TGTGCCACTGGCTCTGGGGCCAACGTCCTGACTTTC
TRBJ2-3	-	-	TRBV20-1	CSAHPAGHTDTQYF	TGCAGTGCCCATCCAGCGGGACACACAGATACGCAGTATTTT